The 24 T cell receptor beta chains presented below share a single source sample, sequenced in a study of T cells in Graves' hyperthyroidism and ophthalmopathy. The investigators amplified TCR beta CDR3 regions from RNA transcripts. First-round RT-PCR targeting the TCR CDR3 was performed with the HTBI primer set. A single record per CDR3 protein comes from TCRdb applying MiXCR to the multiplex PCR reads. The sample lists about 250,000 distinct CDR3 sequences, 13% to 15% seen once, with 30% in the top ten. Sequencing used blood. These receptors all come from a woman between 50 and 59 years old with Graves' hyperthyroidism that later progressed to Graves' ophthalmopathy.

This rearrangement joins TRBV20-1 to TRBJ2-7; TRBD1 agrees at 8 bases. V shed 6 bases and J 5 bases; nucleotides not matched to a gene: 12. Germline V CDR1 and CDR2: DFQATT, SNEGSKA (reference sequence). The CDR3 runs 14 residues. The CDR3 protein is CSAKRGQGTNEQYF. CDR3 nucleotide sequence: TGCAGTGCAAAGCGAGGACAGGGTACAAACGAGCAGTACTTC.

Details on this clonotype: The DNA is left out, because the CDR3 cannot be placed on it with certainty; the CDR3 is given as TCRdb lists it. V usage is TRBV28 and J usage is TRBJ2-5; no check of the table's D call, TRBD1, against the DNA was made. Counting both end residues, the CDR3 totals 22 amino acids. Germline loops: CDR1 MDHEN, CDR2 SYDVKM. CDR3 sequence: CASSRGRGADTQYFGPGETQYF.

This clonotype was picked up many times. J is TRBJ2-5 and V is TRBV18, with D possibly TRBD1 on 5 matching bases. The V gene's germline CDR1 is KGHSH and CDR2 LQKENI. V was shortened by 2 bases and J by 4 bases, with 17 bases between the two germline ends. This CDR3 has 16 amino acids. The CDR3 loop reads CASSPRLQGSGETQYF. CDR3 in DNA: TGTGCCAGCTCACCAAGGTTGCAGGGCAGTGGAGAGACCCAGTACTTC.

The rearrangement links TRBV5-1 to TRBJ1-1, with D possibly being TRBD1 (5 bases). Germline CDR1 reads SGHRS; CDR2 reads YFSETQ. The CDR3 has 14 amino acids. Trimming cost V 6 bases and J 4 bases, with 16 bases left between them. CDR3 region: CASMVGGGGTEAFF. The CDR3 DNA reads as TGCGCCAGCATGGTAGGCGGGGGGGGCACTGAAGCTTTCTTT.

Notes on this clonotype: This may come from a read error, since a much larger clone is one base off. V gene TRBV5-6 combines with J gene TRBJ2-1; 7 bases align to TRBD1. In germline, CDR1 is SGHDT, CDR2 YYEEEE. The CDR3 consists of 17 residues. CDR3 protein: CASSRAPGGDTYSEQFF. As DNA, the CDR3 is TGTGCCAGCAGCAGGGCTCCAGGGGGTGATACCTACAGTGAGCAGTTCTTC.

This clonotype was recorded at least ten times. V gene TRBV6-1 combines with J gene TRBJ2-1, with D possibly TRBD1 on 6 matching bases. Germline-derived CDR1 and CDR2 are MNHNS and SASEGT. The CDR3 spans 15 residues. Trimming removed 6 bases at V and 4 bases at J, with 16 bases between. The CDR3 protein is CASSPQGHPYNEQFF. Written as DNA, the CDR3 is TGTGCCAGCAGCCCTCAGGGGCATCCATACAATGAGCAGTTCTTC.

This clonotype was counted at least ten times. This sequence joins TRBV19 and TRBJ2-7; TRBD2 matches at 9 bases. CDR3 size: 13 residues. Germline V lookup: CDR1 LNHDA, CDR2 SQIVND (reference sequence). V shed 10 bases and J 7 bases; nucleotides not matched to a gene: 11. The CDR3 spells CATKGLAEGEQYF. For the CDR3, the DNA is TGTGCCACGAAGGGACTAGCCGAAGGAGAGCAGTACTTC.

This clonotype was recorded at least ten times. The V gene is TRBV7-9, the J gene TRBJ2-7; 9 positions match TRBD1. The germline V gene encodes CDR1 SEHNR and CDR2 FQNEAQ (reference sequence). Germline trimming cut 5 bases from V and 0 bases from J; bases unmatched to any gene: 8. This CDR3 comprises 16 residues. The CDR3 nucleotides read TGTGCCAGCAGCCTTGGACAGGGGACGAGCTCCTACGAGCAGTACTTC. As protein: CASSLGQGTSSYEQYF.

This clonotype has ten or more counts. The chain carries TRBV12-3 or TRBV12-4 and TRBJ2-3; 15 bases match TRBD2. The junction had 8 bases not matched to a gene; V was cut back by 5 bases and J by 5 bases. CDR3 length: 17 amino acids. The DNA for the CDR3 is TGTGCCAGCAGTCCGGGGACTAGCGGGAGGTCGGTAGATACGCAGTATTTT. Translated: CASSPGTSGRSVDTQYF.

This clonotype was seen many times. The chain couples TRBV5-1 to TRBJ1-1; D is uncertain. The CDR3 is 12 amino acids. Per germline, CDR1 SGHRS and CDR2 YFSETQ. Trimming took 7 bases from V and 4 from J, leaving 11 bases between them. The CDR3 reads CASGLVSTEAFF. CDR3 nucleotide sequence: TGCGCCAGCGGCCTGGTGAGCACTGAAGCTTTCTTT.

This clonotype was seen repeatedly, ten times or more. The chain couples TRBV20-1 to TRBJ1-1, with a weak D call TRBD1 (6 bases). Germline lookup yields CDR1 DFQATT and CDR2 SNEGSKA (reference sequence). This CDR3 has 12 residues. Trimming left V 5 bases short and J 5 bases short, with 12 bases between. CDR3 loop: CSAEGGRTEAFF. In nucleotides, the CDR3 is TGCAGTGCTGAGGGGGGGAGGACTGAAGCTTTCTTT.

This clonotype occurred many times. J is TRBJ1-2 and V is TRBV18; 7 bases map to TRBD1. Germline values: CDR1 KGHSH, CDR2 LQKENI. The CDR3 covers 13 residues. The V segment lost 3 bases and the J segment 7 bases; nucleotides outside the gene matches: 5. CDR3 DNA sequence: TGTGCCAGCTCACCCGACAGGGACTCTGGCTACACCTTC. Protein product: CASSPDRDSGYTF.

This chain connects TRBV7-9 to TRBJ2-7; TRBD2 matches 7 bases. The length of the CDR3 is 14 residues. CDR1 SEHNR and CDR2 FQNEAQ come from the germline V gene (reference sequence). The ends lost 4 bases at V and 2 bases at J; junction bases unmatched: 5. The CDR3 sequence: CASSWGGEAYEQYF. Here the CDR3 DNA reads TGTGCCAGCAGCTGGGGGGGGGAAGCCTACGAGCAGTACTTC.

The chain links TRBV12-3 or TRBV12-4 to TRBJ2-7; TRBD2 agrees at 8 bases. The ends lost 4 bases at V and 3 bases at J; junction bases unmatched: 5. CDR3 length equals 14 residues. CDR3 coding DNA: TGTGCCAGCAGTTCGGGACTAGTAATCTACGAGCAGTACTTC. Translation: CASSSGLVIYEQYF.

This clonotype showed up just a few times. The rearrangement uses TRBV11-3 and TRBJ1-5; no clear D gene. Trimming stripped 0 bases from V and 5 bases from J, with 14 bases between. Germline CDR1 and CDR2: SGHNT and YENEEA. The CDR3 loop spans 16 amino acids. The CDR3: CASSLEGLGGDQPQHF. CDR3 sequence (DNA): TGTGCCAGCAGCTTAGAGGGCTTGGGAGGAGATCAGCCCCAGCATTTT.

This clonotype was recorded at least ten times. CDR3 region: CASSLAPPAEFF. The CDR3 DNA is TGTGCCAGCAGTTTAGCTCCTCCAGCGGAGTTCTTC. This chain joins TRBV27 and TRBJ2-1; maybe TRBD2 (5 bases). Deletions cut 2 bases from V and 14 bases from J, with 13 bases between. The CDR3 totals 12 residues. The germline CDR1 and CDR2 sequences are MNHEY and SMNVEV (reference sequence).

There are many counts of this clonotype. The rearrangement joins TRBV2 to TRBJ2-5, with 9 positions matching TRBD1. From germline, CDR1 is SNHLY and CDR2 FYNNEI. The length of the CDR3 is 14 residues. The trim removed 3 bases at V and 3 bases at J, leaving 2 bases unmatched. The CDR3 DNA is TGTGCCAGCAGTGACTGGGACAGGGAAGAGACCCAGTACTTC. Its translation: CASSDWDREETQYF.

This clonotype was counted many times. This chain uses TRBV30 with TRBJ2-6; D unresolved. Deletions cut 5 bases from V and 1 base from J, with 6 bases between. CDR1 is GTSNPN and CDR2 is SVGIG in the germline V gene (reference sequence). This CDR3 is built from 13 residues. The DNA of the CDR3 is TGTGCCTGGTATCGATCTGGGGCCAACGTCCTGACTTTC. Its translation: CAWYRSGANVLTF.

A note on this clonotype: The junction departs from germline at one end; a sequencing error may be responsible. CDR3 nucleotide sequence: TGCGCCAGCAGTCAAGTTGGGGTAGTCCAGTACTTC. It translates to CASSQVGVVQYF. The rearrangement joins TRBV4-1 to TRBJ2-5; D uncertain. Germline CDR1 is MGHRA and CDR2 is YSYEKL. The CDR3 is 12 amino acids.

The J gene is TRBJ2-5, the V gene TRBV15; D might be TRBD1 (5 bases). V lost 1 base to trimming and J lost 7 bases, with 10 bases between them. From germline, CDR1 is LNHNV and CDR2 YYDKDF (reference sequence). This CDR3 has 13 residues. In nucleotides, the CDR3 is TGTGCCACCAGCAGAGGAGACCAGGGGACCCAGTACTTC. Its protein product is CATSRGDQGTQYF.

About this clonotype itself: A read error may account for a junction end that differs from germline. As DNA, the CDR3 is TGTGCTAGCAGCCACGGGGGCCCAGATACGCAGTATTTT. It translates to CASSHGGPDTQYF. The chain recombines TRBV7-7 with TRBJ2-3; D is perhaps TRBD1 or TRBD2 (6 bases each). Germline-derived CDR1 and CDR2 are SSHAT and FNYEAQ (reference sequence). The CDR3 loop spans 13 amino acids.

The chain employs TRBV29-1 and TRBJ2-1, with a possible D match to TRBD2 (6 bases). V lost 7 bases and J 0 bases, leaving 13 bases between the germline ends. Germline values: CDR1 SQVTM, CDR2 ANQGSEA. The CDR3 covers 14 residues. CDR3 nucleotide sequence: TGCAGCGCGGGACGGGGGAGCTCCTACAATGAGCAGTTCTTC. The encoded protein is CSAGRGSSYNEQFF.

Ten or more counts support this clonotype. CDR3 nucleotide sequence: TGCGCCAGCAGCCTGGAGGTGGGCCCGCGCCACACCGGGGAGCTGTTTTTT. Its translation is CASSLEVGPRHTGELFF. This chain joins TRBV5-1 and TRBJ2-2, with TRBD2 as a possible D gene (5 bases). Germline V lookup: CDR1 SGHRS, CDR2 YFSETQ. The CDR3 loop spans 17 amino acids. The V and J ends lost 4 bases and 3 bases respectively, with 19 bases between them.

This clonotype was counted many times. Just one base apart from a much larger clone, this may be a read error. V gene TRBV6-6 combines with J gene TRBJ2-5; unclear D gene. Per germline, CDR1 MNHNY and CDR2 SVGAGI (reference sequence). V gave up 2 bases and J gave up 4 bases, with 2 bases separating them. The CDR3 extends over 11 amino acids. Written as DNA, the CDR3 is TGTGCCAGCAGTTACCTAGAGACCCAGTACTTC. It specifies CASSYLETQYF.